This TCR beta chain was sequenced in a study of cytomegalovirus exposure and HLA in healthy donors. Study summary: Among about 179 million T cells, an earlier analysis found roughly 100 million unique TCR beta sequences.

The donors gave bone marrow, and they were healthy. Germline trimming cut 5 bases from V and 6 bases from J; bases unmatched to any gene: 11. This CDR3 has 15 residues. Germline values: CDR1 MNHNS, CDR2 SASEGT. A multiplex PCR was run with 60 Vbeta primers and 13 Jbeta primers. The assay was immunoSEQ multiplex PCR, and TCRdb's table has in-frame clones only and misses some. The sample contains 200,000 to 250,000 clones, 65% to 75% of which appear only once. The sample was PBMCs. The source is a woman in her twenties or thirties in good health and CMV-seronegative. J is TRBJ1-1 and V is TRBV6-1, with 8 nucleotides matching TRBD1. CDR3 loop: CASSSPGQGYSEAFF. In DNA form, the CDR3 reads TGTGCCAGCAGTTCCCCAGGACAGGGTTATTCTGAAGCTTTCTTT.